A single sample is the source of the 30 T cell receptor beta chains below, sequenced in a study of T cell repertoires in cytomegalovirus infection. From the reads, TCRdb called clonotypes with MiXCR, one entry per CDR3 protein. The data show about 770,000 distinct CDR3 sequences, almost 30% seen once. No antigen has been identified for these receptors. Sequenced material: cultured CD8+ T cells from PBMCs, taken from culture after CMV antigen stimulation. These receptors came from a human donor in good health (CMV status not recorded). Some clones in this sample may be carry-over from other donors' samples.

This clonotype was counted between two and nine times. A much bigger clone sits one base away, suggesting this may be a read error. The chain uses TRBV5-8 and TRBJ2-7, with unresolved D. V shed 4 bases and J shed 0 bases, with 2 bases lying between them. The V gene's germline CDR1 is SGHTS and CDR2 YDEGEE. This CDR3 comprises 11 residues. The CDR3 nucleotides read TGTGCCAGCAGCCCCTCCTACGAGCAGTACGTC. Encoded protein: CASSPSYEQYV.

The CDR3 loop reads CASSLEGPAFF. The CDR3 DNA sequence: TGTGCCAGCAGCTTAGAGGGCCCAGCTTTCTTT. The chain is built from TRBV7-6 and TRBJ1-1, with D unclear. Trimming stripped 1 base from V and 10 bases from J, with 7 bases between. The CDR3 is 11 residues long. In germline, CDR1 is SGHVS, CDR2 FNYEAQ.

This chain joins TRBV4-1 and TRBJ2-1; the D gene is possibly TRBD2 (5 bases). The germline V gene has CDR1 MGHRA and CDR2 YSYEKL. Trimming took 6 bases from V and 6 from J, leaving 18 bases between them. This CDR3 region has 15 residues. In nucleotides, the CDR3 is TGCGCCAGCAGACTTGAGTGGGGAGTGGGCAATGAGCAGTTCTTC. Its protein is CASRLEWGVGNEQFF.

The CDR3 reads CASSSSDREFDYGYTF. In DNA, the CDR3 is TGCGCCAGCAGCTCTTCGGACAGGGAGTTCGACTATGGCTACACCTTC. The V call is TRBV5-1, the J call TRBJ1-2; 8 bases agree with TRBD1. This CDR3 comprises 16 residues. V lost 3 bases and J lost 3; bases outside the gene matches: 10. Germline V lookup: CDR1 SGHRS, CDR2 YFSETQ. Full variable domain (rest looked up from reference TRBV5-1 and TRBJ1-2): KAGVTQTPRYLIKTRGQQVTLSCSPISGHRSVSWYQQTPGQGLQFLFEYFSETQRNKGNFPGRFSGRQFSNSRSEMNVSTLELGDSALYLCASSSSDREFDYGYTFGSGTRLTVV.

The chain joins TRBV2 to TRBJ2-7; TRBD2 agrees at 10 bases. The CDR3 extends over 14 amino acids. Germline V gene sequence: CDR1 SNHLY, CDR2 FYNNEI. J was trimmed by 3 bases and V by 1 base; bases with no gene match: 0. The CDR3 reads CASSEGLAGYEQYV. CDR3 sequence (DNA): TGTGCCAGCAGTGAAGGACTAGCGGGCTACGAGCAGTACGTC.

In this sample, this clonotype turned up a few times. The rearrangement uses TRBV5-6 and TRBJ2-7, with no clear D. Per the germline V gene, CDR1 is SGHDT and CDR2 is YYEEEE. The CDR3 length is 14 residues. V was clipped by 5 bases and J by 5 bases, with 17 bases between them. The CDR3 region is CASSRSYVLDEQYV. Written as DNA, the CDR3 is TGTGCCAGCAGTCGGAGCTATGTCCTCGACGAGCAGTACGTC.

At least ten counts were recorded for this clonotype. The V call is TRBV12-3 or TRBV12-4, the J call TRBJ2-4; a weak D match, TRBD1 (6 bases). V was cut by 3 bases and J by 8 bases, with 14 bases left in between. There are 14 residues in the CDR3. The CDR3 protein is CASSFMGAQDIQYF. CDR3 bases: TGTGCCAGCAGTTTTATGGGGGCGCAAGACATTCAGTACTTC.

J is TRBJ2-3 and V is TRBV18; tentative D call: TRBD2 (6 bases). Germline V gene data show CDR1 as KGHSH and CDR2 as LQKENI. V lost 1 base and J lost 5, with 13 bases in between. This CDR3 is 15 amino acids long. In nucleotides, the CDR3 is TGTGCCAGCTCACCACGCCCGGGGGTAGGAGATACGCAGTATTTT. This translates into CASSPRPGVGDTQYF.

This clonotype has just a few counts. The chain recombines TRBV7-6 with TRBJ1-5, with a tentative D call TRBD1 (5 bases). This CDR3 is 14 amino acids long. Germline CDR1 and CDR2: SGHVS and FNYEAQ. V was trimmed by 4 bases and J by 7 bases, leaving 14 bases between them. Here the CDR3 DNA reads TGTGCCAGCAGCTGGGAGGGGTCGATGCAGCCCCAGCATTTT. This gives the protein CASSWEGSMQPQHF.

CDR3 region: CASSTGQGYTF. CDR3 nucleotides: TGTGCCAGCAGCACGGGACAGGGATACACCTTC. The chain employs TRBV5-4 and TRBJ1-2; the match to TRBD1 covers 9 bases. The germline CDR1 and CDR2 sequences are SGHNT and YYREEE (reference sequence). V was clipped by 4 bases and J by 11 bases; unmatched bases: 3. The CDR3 has 11 residues.

This clonotype was observed a few times. In nucleotides, the CDR3 is TGTGCCAGCAGCATAGAGGCTCTTATGACCTTC. Its translation: CASSIEALMTF. The chain combines TRBV7-9 with TRBJ1-2; D not certain. In germline, CDR1 is SEHNR, CDR2 FQNEAQ (reference sequence). The CDR3 extends over 11 amino acids. Deletions cut 5 bases from V and 14 bases from J, with 15 bases between.

This clonotype was seen at least ten times. V usage is TRBV28 and J usage is TRBJ2-2; TRBD1 matches at 10 bases. The CDR3 covers 17 residues. Unmatched junction bases numbered 9, after V lost 3 bases and J lost 5 bases. Germline V gene lookup returns CDR1 MDHEN and CDR2 SYDVKM. The CDR3 protein is CASSFSRDRGLTGELFF. In DNA form, the CDR3 reads TGTGCCAGCAGTTTTTCTCGGGACAGGGGACTTACCGGGGAGCTGTTTTTT.

This clonotype has a handful of counts. The J gene is TRBJ1-1, the V gene TRBV7-8, with D perhaps matching TRBD1 (5 bases). V was clipped by 5 bases and J by 1 base, with 14 bases between them. CDR1 and CDR2 from the germline V gene are SGHVS and FQNEAQ. CDR3 size: 15 residues. In DNA, the CDR3 is TGTGCCAGCAGCGTTTCCGGGACGGGGAACACTGAAGCTTTCTTT. Protein: CASSVSGTGNTEAFF. Full variable domain (rest looked up from reference TRBV7-8 and TRBJ1-1): GAGVSQSPRYKVAKRGQDVALRCDPISGHVSLFWYQQALGQGPEFLTYFQNEAQLDKSGLPSDRFFAERPEGSVSTLKIQRTQQEDSAVYLCASSVSGTGNTEAFFGQGTRLTVV.

The rearrangement joins TRBV7-6 to TRBJ2-1; D might be TRBD2 (6 bases). Germline lookup yields CDR1 SGHVS and CDR2 FNYEAQ. The CDR3 has 15 residues. V lost 5 bases to trimming and J lost 6 bases, with 17 bases between them. CDR3 coding DNA: TGTGCCAGCAGCCCTGCCGGCTTGGGGGGCAATGAGCAGTTCTTC. Its protein is CASSPAGLGGNEQFF.

The gene calls are TRBV6-8 and TRBJ2-3; 12 nucleotides line up with TRBD1. The junction had 6 bases not matched to a gene; V was cut back by 9 bases and J by 5 bases. Germline V gene sequence: CDR1 MNHGY, CDR2 SAAAGT. There are 14 residues in the CDR3. CDR3 coding DNA: TGTGCCAGTCGGGACAGGGGGCGTCAAGATACGCAGTATTTT. It is translated as CASRDRGRQDTQYF.

The chain has TRBV5-1 and TRBJ1-4, with D maybe TRBD1 (5 bases). V was clipped by 6 bases and J by 6 bases, with 15 bases between them. CDR1 and CDR2 (germline): SGHRS, YFSETQ. This CDR3 region has 14 residues. The CDR3 loop reads CASTSGTQYEKLFF. The CDR3 nucleotides read TGCGCCAGCACCTCCGGGACGCAGTATGAAAAACTGTTTTTT.

The chain couples TRBV28 to TRBJ2-5; D remains unclear. Looked up from germline, CDR1 is MDHEN and CDR2 is SYDVKM. This CDR3 has 14 amino acids. Trimming removed 1 base from V and 4 bases from J, with 10 bases in between. The CDR3 is CASSLLGSLETQYF. CDR3 coding DNA: TGTGCCAGCAGTTTATTGGGGTCATTAGAGACCCAGTACTTC.

The sample holds a few counts of this clonotype. This chain uses TRBV11-1 with TRBJ1-1; D might be TRBD1 (5 bases). This CDR3 comprises 14 residues. CDR1 and CDR2 (germline): SGHAT, FQDESV (reference sequence). Trimming stripped 1 base from V and 4 bases from J, with 10 bases between. CDR3 coding DNA: TGTGCCAGCAGCTTAGGGGGGGGTCTCACTGAAGCTTTCTTT. This sequence encodes CASSLGGGLTEAFF.

V gene TRBV7-4 combines with J gene TRBJ1-4; unclear D gene. Trimming pared 5 bases from V and 0 bases from J, leaving 16 bases between. The CDR3 covers 17 residues. CDR1 and CDR2 (germline): SGHVT, SQSDAQ. CDR3 sequence (DNA): TGTGCCAGCAGCCTCTACTTAGGGATTGCAACTAATGAAAAACTGTTTTTT. Translated, it gives CASSLYLGIATNEKLFF.

The chain is built from TRBV4-2 and TRBJ2-1; a possible D gene is TRBD1 (5 bases). CDR1 and CDR2 (germline): LGHNA, YNFKEQ. V dropped 1 base and J dropped 8 bases, with 18 bases sitting between them. The CDR3 sequence is 16 residues long. CDR3 in amino acids: CASSQGRQGGFHEQFF. The CDR3, as DNA: TGTGCCAGCAGCCAAGGTCGTCAGGGTGGGTTCCATGAGCAGTTCTTC.

The chain is built from TRBV4-1 and TRBJ2-2; D might be TRBD2 (5 bases). Germline V CDR1 and CDR2: MGHRA, YSYEKL. The ends were cut back, 3 bases at V and 0 bases at J, with 20 bases in the middle. The CDR3 totals 19 residues. CDR3 residues: CASSHVGGLFGANTGELFF. CDR3 coding DNA: TGCGCCAGCAGCCATGTTGGAGGCTTATTCGGAGCGAACACCGGGGAGCTGTTTTTT.

This sequence joins TRBV5-6 and TRBJ2-2, with 13 bases aligning to TRBD2. The CDR3 totals 19 residues. The ends lost 3 bases at V and 5 bases at J; junction bases unmatched: 13. The V gene's germline CDR1 is SGHDT and CDR2 YYEEEE. CDR3 in amino acids: CASSWGTSGVGLRTGELFF. As DNA, the CDR3 is TGTGCCAGCAGCTGGGGGACTAGCGGGGTTGGTTTAAGGACCGGGGAGCTGTTTTTT.

The table lists this clonotype with a few counts. The chain recombines TRBV6-6 with TRBJ2-7; D is unresolved. This CDR3 is 13 amino acids long. Germline loops: CDR1 MNHNY, CDR2 SVGAGI (reference sequence). Trimming stripped 8 bases from V and 2 bases from J, with 13 bases between. The CDR3 loop is CASEGWDTYEQYF. The CDR3 nucleotides are TGTGCCAGCGAAGGGTGGGATACCTACGAGCAGTACTTC.

The CDR3 nucleotides are TGCAGTGCTAGAGATCTGGGGAGAGAGACCCAGTACTTC. Translating gives CSARDLGRETQYF. The gene calls are TRBV20-1 and TRBJ2-5; D possibly corresponds to TRBD2 (5 bases). The ends were cut back, 0 bases at V and 4 bases at J, with 9 bases in the middle. The CDR3 runs 13 residues. Germline V gene sequence: CDR1 DFQATT, CDR2 SNEGSKA (reference sequence).

This clonotype was detected a few times. The chain uses TRBV27 and TRBJ1-1, with unresolved D. The ends were cut back, 6 bases at V and 1 base at J, with 9 bases in the middle. The CDR3 consists of 13 residues. The germline CDR1 and CDR2 sequences are MNHEY and SMNVEV (reference sequence). CDR3 sequence: CASSLFQNTEAFF. In DNA form, the CDR3 reads TGTGCCAGCAGCTTGTTCCAGAACACTGAAGCTTTCTTT.

This clonotype was seen ten or more times. The chain carries TRBV4-3 and TRBJ2-2; possible D gene TRBD2, 7 bases. The CDR3 totals 16 residues. V shed 0 bases and J shed 2 bases, with 10 bases lying between them. Per germline, CDR1 LGHNA and CDR2 YSLEER. The CDR3: CASSQDGGTNTGELFF. CDR3 nucleotide sequence: TGCGCCAGCAGCCAAGACGGGGGGACAAACACCGGGGAGCTGTTTTTT.

This clonotype was seen a handful of times. This chain connects TRBV6-1 to TRBJ1-5; TRBD1 is a possible D gene (5 bases). Germline V gene sequence: CDR1 MNHNS, CDR2 SASEGT. V was shortened by 2 bases and J by 6 bases, with 8 bases between the two germline ends. The CDR3 has 13 amino acids. The CDR3 loop reads CASSERGLQPQHF. The DNA for the CDR3 is TGTGCCAGCAGTGAACGGGGACTTCAGCCCCAGCATTTT.

This clonotype was detected only a few times. The chain joins TRBV19 to TRBJ2-5, with 8 bases matching TRBD1. CDR3 length: 14 amino acids. V dropped 9 bases and J dropped 5; count of bases not matched to a gene: 11. The germline CDR1 and CDR2 sequences are LNHDA and SQIVND (reference sequence). The CDR3 DNA reads as TGTGCCAGCACGGACAGGGCCGACTGGGAGACCCAGTACTTC. Its protein is CASTDRADWETQYF. The full variable domain, in which reference TRBV19 and TRBJ2-5 provide the parts outside the CDR3, is DGGITQSPKYLFRKEGQNVTLSCEQNLNHDAMYWYRQDPGQGLRLIYYSQIVNDFQKGDIAEGYSVSREKKESFPLTVTSAQKNPTAFYLCASTDRADWETQYFGPGTRLLVL.

This clonotype turned up a few times. The rearrangement links TRBV6-6 to TRBJ2-5; perhaps D is TRBD1 or TRBD2 (6 bases each). This CDR3 spans 16 amino acids. Looked up from germline, CDR1 is MNHNY and CDR2 is SVGAGI (reference sequence). The V gene lost 0 bases and the J gene lost 2 bases, with 13 bases spanning the gap. As DNA, the CDR3 is TGTGCCAGCAGTTACTCCCCGGGGGCAACACAAGAGACCCAGTACTTC. It codes for CASSYSPGATQETQYF.

V is TRBV7-3 and J is TRBJ2-7; 7 bases map to TRBD1. The CDR3 totals 18 residues. V was clipped by 8 bases and J by 0 bases; unmatched bases: 19. CDR1 and CDR2 from the germline V gene are SGHTA and FQGTGA. CDR3 DNA: TGTGCCAGCCTAAGATGGGACAGAGCCCATCGTCACTCCTACGAGCAGTACGTC. As protein: CASLRWDRAHRHSYEQYV.